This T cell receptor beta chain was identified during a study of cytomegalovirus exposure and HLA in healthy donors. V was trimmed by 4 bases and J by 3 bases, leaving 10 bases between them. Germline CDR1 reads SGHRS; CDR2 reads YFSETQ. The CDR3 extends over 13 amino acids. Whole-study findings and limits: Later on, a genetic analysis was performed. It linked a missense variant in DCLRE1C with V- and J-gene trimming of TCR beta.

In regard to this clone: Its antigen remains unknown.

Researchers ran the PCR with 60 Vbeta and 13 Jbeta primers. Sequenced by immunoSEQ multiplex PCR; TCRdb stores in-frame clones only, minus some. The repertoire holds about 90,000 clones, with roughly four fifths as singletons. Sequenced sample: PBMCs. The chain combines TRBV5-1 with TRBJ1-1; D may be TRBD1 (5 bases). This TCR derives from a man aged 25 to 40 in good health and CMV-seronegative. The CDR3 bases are TGCGCCAGCAGCGGGGGACTTCACACTGAAGCTTTCTTT. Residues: CASSGGLHTEAFF.